The T cell receptor beta chain described here comes from a study of vaccination and CD4 T cells after COVID-19. Study-wide points: Convalescent patients had 304 of 307 vaccine-specific clones showing spike mono-reactivity.

The CDR3 runs to 14 residues. Looked up from germline, CDR1 is SGHTA and CDR2 is FQGNSA. The ends were cut back, 2 bases at V and 1 base at J, with 8 bases in the middle. Cultured CD4+ T cells had their DNA profiled by the Oncomine TCR Beta short-read assay. TCRdb processed the PCR reads anew with MiXCR; each CDR3 protein has one entry. The sample includes about 20,000 distinct CDR3 sequences, 60% of them seen just once. This clonotype has a handful of counts. Its cognate antigen is unknown. Noted treatment: approximately 9-day PBMC culture with coronavirus spike peptide pools or control peptides (ViraFEST assay).

This TCR was sampled from a human donor who had recovered from COVID-19. The starting material was CD4+ T cells from blood, cultured in vitro, obtained after SARS-CoV-2 vaccination. This chain connects TRBV7-2 to TRBJ1-1; no reliable D call. The CDR3 sequence: CASSLSRQNTEAFF. The CDR3 DNA reads TGTGCCAGCAGCTTATCCCGACAGAACACTGAAGCTTTCTTT.